This T cell receptor beta chain originates from a study of blood T cell repertoires in COVID-19. Germline loops: CDR1 MNHEY, CDR2 SMNVEV (reference sequence). CDR3 length: 14 amino acids. Germline trimming cut 5 bases from V and 13 bases from J; bases unmatched to any gene: 10. Assay used: immunoSEQ multiplex PCR; TCRdb lists only in-frame clones, some missing. This table holds approximately 160,000 clones, about 83% found once. The sequence was obtained from a man aged 70-80 years who had recovered from COVID-19. This rearrangement joins TRBV27 to TRBJ1-6, with TRBD1 matching over 8 bases. Source material: peripheral blood. CDR3: CASSRGQGLFPLHF. The CDR3 coding sequence is TGTGCCAGCAGTCGAGGACAGGGACTATTCCCCCTCCACTTT.